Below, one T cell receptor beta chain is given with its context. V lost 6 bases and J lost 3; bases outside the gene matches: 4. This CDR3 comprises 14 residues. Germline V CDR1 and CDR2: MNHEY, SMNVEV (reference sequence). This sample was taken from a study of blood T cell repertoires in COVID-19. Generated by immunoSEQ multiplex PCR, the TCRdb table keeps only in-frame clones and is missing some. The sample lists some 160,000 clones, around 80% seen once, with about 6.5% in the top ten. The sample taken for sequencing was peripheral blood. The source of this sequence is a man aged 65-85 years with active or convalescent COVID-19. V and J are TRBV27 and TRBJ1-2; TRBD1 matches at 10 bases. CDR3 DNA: TGTGCCAGCAGACGGACAGGGGGTCACTATGGCTACACCTTC. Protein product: CASRRTGGHYGYTF.